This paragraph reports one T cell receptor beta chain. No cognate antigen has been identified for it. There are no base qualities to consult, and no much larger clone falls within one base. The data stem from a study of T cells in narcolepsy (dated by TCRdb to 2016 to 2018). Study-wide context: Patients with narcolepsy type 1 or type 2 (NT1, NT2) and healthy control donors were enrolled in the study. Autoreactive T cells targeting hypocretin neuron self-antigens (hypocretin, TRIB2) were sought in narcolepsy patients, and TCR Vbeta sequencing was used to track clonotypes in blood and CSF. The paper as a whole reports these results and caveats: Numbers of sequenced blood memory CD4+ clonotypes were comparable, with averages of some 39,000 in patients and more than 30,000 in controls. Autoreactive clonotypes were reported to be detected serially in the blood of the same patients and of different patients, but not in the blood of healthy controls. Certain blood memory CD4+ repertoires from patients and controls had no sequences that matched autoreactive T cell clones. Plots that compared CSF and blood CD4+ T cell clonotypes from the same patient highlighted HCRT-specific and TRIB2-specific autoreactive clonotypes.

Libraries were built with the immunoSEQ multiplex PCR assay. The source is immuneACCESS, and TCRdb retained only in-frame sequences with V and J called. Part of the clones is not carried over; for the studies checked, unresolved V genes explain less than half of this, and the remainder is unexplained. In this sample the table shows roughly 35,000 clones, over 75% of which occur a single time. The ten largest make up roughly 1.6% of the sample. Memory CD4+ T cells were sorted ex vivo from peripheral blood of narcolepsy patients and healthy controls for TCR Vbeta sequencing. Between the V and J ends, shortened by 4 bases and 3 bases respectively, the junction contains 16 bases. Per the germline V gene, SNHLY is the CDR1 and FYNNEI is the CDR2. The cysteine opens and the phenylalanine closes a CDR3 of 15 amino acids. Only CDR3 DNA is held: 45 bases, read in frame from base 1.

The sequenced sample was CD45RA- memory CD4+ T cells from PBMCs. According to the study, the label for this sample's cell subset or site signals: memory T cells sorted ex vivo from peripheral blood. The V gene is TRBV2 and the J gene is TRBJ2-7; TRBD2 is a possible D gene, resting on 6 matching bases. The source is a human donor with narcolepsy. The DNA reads TGTGCCAGCAGTGGGACCCTAACTAGCATCTACGAGCAGTACTTC. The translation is CASSGTLTSIYEQYF.